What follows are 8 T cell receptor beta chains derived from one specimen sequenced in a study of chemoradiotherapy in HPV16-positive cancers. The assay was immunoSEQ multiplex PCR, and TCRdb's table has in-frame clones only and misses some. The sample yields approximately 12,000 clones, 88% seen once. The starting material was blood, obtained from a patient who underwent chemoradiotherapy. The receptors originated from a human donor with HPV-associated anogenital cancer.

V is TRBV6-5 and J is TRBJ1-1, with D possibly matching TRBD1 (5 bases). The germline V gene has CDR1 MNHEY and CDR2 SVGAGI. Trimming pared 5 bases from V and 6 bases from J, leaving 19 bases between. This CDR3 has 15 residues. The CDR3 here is CASSPRLGGAAEAFF. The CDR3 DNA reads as TGTGCCAGCAGTCCACGCCTTGGAGGGGCCGCTGAAGCTTTCTTT.

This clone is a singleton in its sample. CDR3 sequence: CASRTGTGVSPLHF. The CDR3 nucleotides are TGTGCCAGCAGAACCGGGACAGGGGTCTCACCCCTCCACTTT. The chain links TRBV25-1 to TRBJ1-6; 10 bases are a match to TRBD1. Germline-derived CDR1 and CDR2 are MGHDK and SYGVNS. V lost 6 bases to trimming and J lost 10 bases; unmatched junction nucleotides: 6. This CDR3 comprises 14 residues. Combining the CDR3 with reference TRBV25-1 and TRBJ1-6 gives the whole variable domain EADIYQTPRYLVIGTGKKITLECSQTMGHDKMYWYQQDPGMELHLIHYSYGVNSTEKGDLSSESTVSRIRTEHFPLTLESARPSHTSQYLCASRTGTGVSPLHFGNGTRLTVT.

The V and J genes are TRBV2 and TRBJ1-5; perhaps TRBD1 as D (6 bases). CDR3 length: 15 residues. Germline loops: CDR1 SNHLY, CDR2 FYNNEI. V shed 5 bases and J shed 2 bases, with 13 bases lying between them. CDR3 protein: CASSKGQRGNQPQHF. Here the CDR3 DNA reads TGTGCCAGCAGTAAGGGACAAAGGGGCAATCAGCCCCAGCATTTT.

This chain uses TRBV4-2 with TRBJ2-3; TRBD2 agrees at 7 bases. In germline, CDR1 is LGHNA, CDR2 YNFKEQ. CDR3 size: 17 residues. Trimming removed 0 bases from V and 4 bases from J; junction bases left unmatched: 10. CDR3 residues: CASSQDSASGDSDTQYF. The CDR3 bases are TGTGCCAGCAGCCAAGATTCAGCTAGCGGTGACTCAGATACGCAGTATTTT.

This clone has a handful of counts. CDR3 sequence: CASSHGTGLGTGELFF. The CDR3 nucleotides read TGTGCCAGCAGCCATGGGACAGGGTTGGGCACCGGGGAGCTGTTTTTT. The chain recombines TRBV4-2 with TRBJ2-2; 9 nucleotides agree with TRBD1. The J segment lost 4 bases and the V segment lost 3 bases, leaving 6 bases of the junction unmatched. This CDR3 has 16 amino acids. Per germline, CDR1 LGHNA and CDR2 YNFKEQ.

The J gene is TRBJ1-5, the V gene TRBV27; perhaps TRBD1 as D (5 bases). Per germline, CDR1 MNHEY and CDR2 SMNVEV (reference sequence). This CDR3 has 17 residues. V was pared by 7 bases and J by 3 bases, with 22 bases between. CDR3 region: CASNIHGKEGLNQPQHF. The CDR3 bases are TGTGCCAGCAATATACACGGTAAGGAGGGGCTCAATCAGCCCCAGCATTTT.

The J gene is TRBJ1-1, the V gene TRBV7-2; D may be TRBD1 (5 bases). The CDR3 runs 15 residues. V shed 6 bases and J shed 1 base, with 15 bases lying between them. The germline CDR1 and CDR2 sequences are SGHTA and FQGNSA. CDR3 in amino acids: CASSIWGTGNTEAFF. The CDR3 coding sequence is TGTGCCAGCAGTATCTGGGGAACAGGGAACACTGAAGCTTTCTTT.

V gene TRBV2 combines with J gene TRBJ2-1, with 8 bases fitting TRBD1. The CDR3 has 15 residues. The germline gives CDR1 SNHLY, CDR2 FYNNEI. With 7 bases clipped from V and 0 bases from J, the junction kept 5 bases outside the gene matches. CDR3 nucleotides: TGTGCCAGCAATCGGGACAGGAGCTCCTACAATGAGCAGTTCTTC. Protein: CASNRDRSSYNEQFF.